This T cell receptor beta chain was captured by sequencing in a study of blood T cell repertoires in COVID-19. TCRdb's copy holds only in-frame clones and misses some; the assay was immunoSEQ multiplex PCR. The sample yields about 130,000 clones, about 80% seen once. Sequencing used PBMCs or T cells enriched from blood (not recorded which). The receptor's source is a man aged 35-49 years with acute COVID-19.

In DNA form, the CDR3 reads TGCGCCAGCAGCTTGGGGAGCCCTCAGTCAGATACGCAGTATTTT. Encoded protein: CASSLGSPQSDTQYF. The chain carries TRBV5-1 and TRBJ2-3; D gene uncertain. The CDR3 spans 15 residues. The V end was cut by 0 bases, the J end by 4 bases, with 12 bases between. Germline V gene lookup returns CDR1 SGHRS and CDR2 YFSETQ.